This TCR beta chain was identified in a study of T cell responses to AZD1222 COVID-19 vaccine. Whole-study context: Investigators merged groups given second doses at roughly 4 or roughly 12 weeks.

For this clone: Its specificity is not known.

Whole-study results and caveats: There were mostly white British donors and more females than males, and clonal diversity was possibly underestimated. Dominant at 160-218 and 743-854, vaccine-associated CD4 TCRs also spanned spike. All repertoire sampling was performed exclusively after the peak T cell response.

Libraries were prepared by immunoSEQ multiplex PCR; TCRdb keeps only in-frame clonotypes and omits some of them. Of about 99,000 clones listed, approximately 92% are singletons. The source of this sequence is an adult in good health. Material: peripheral blood, obtained on day 0 of AZD1222 vaccination.

This chain's CDR3 is CASSQERAGGPRETQYF. The CDR3 bases are TGTGCCAGCAGCCAAGAGAGAGCGGGAGGCCCCCGGGAGACCCAGTACTTC. This chain connects TRBV3-1 (or the pseudogene TRBV3-2) to TRBJ2-5; the match to TRBD2 covers 9 bases. The CDR3 has 17 amino acids. V dropped 0 bases and J dropped 5; count of bases not matched to a gene: 10. In germline, CDR1 is LGHDT, CDR2 YNNKEL (reference sequence).